This T cell receptor (beta chain) was captured by sequencing in a study of T cell clones after liver transplantation. Study-wide results and caveats: Compared with third party-reactive sequences, donor-reactive ones declined more, independent of withdrawal success.

Comment on this clone: Its antigen is not identified.

Sequencing used immunoSEQ multiplex PCR; TCRdb keeps in-frame clones, though not all of them. The sample gives about 75,000 clones, approximately 81% of which show up once; 2.1% is in the top ten. The TCR sequence derives from a human patient who received a liver transplant. Some T cells may be the graft donor's. The specimen was CD4+ T cells from blood, collected around 50 months after liver transplant.

CDR3 sequence reads: CASSLVGLKEAEQYF. CDR3 in DNA: TGTGCCAGCAGCTTAGTTGGGCTTAAGGAGGCCGAGCAGTACTTC. This rearrangement joins TRBV11-2 to TRBJ2-7, with a weak D call TRBD2 (5 bases). The CDR3 totals 15 residues. Per the germline V gene, CDR1 is SGHAT and CDR2 is FQNNGV. V dropped 1 base and J dropped 6 bases, with 16 bases sitting between them.